These T cell receptor beta chains were read from a single sample in a study of CD8 T cells in Susac syndrome. TCRdb reprocessed the immunoSEQ multiplex PCR reads via MiXCR and lists one record per CDR3 protein. The sample shows about 130,000 distinct CDR3 sequences, around 94% of them seen only once. The sequencing sample was made of CD8+ T cells from PBMCs. These receptors all stem from a human donor with Susac syndrome. CDR3s include the opening cysteine and the closing phenylalanine or tryptophan. The order of the fields is clone size, D gene, V gene, J gene, CDR3 DNA, CDR3 protein. A D gene is named only where the DNA matches it firmly. A row's size may be missing; if present it is once, few, many or a size class.

clone_size: once
d_call: -
v_call: TRBV4-3
j_call: TRBJ2-1
cdr3_nt: TGCGCCAGCAGCCAAGAAGGGGACCCCGATCACCAGTTCTTC
cdr3_aa: CASSQEGDPDHQFF

clone_size: -
d_call: -
v_call: TRBV7-8
j_call: TRBJ1-2
cdr3_nt: TGTGCCAGCAGCTTAGGTTCACAGGCGCCTTATGGCTACACCTTC
cdr3_aa: CASSLGSQAPYGYTF

clone_size: -
d_call: TRBD1
v_call: TRBV9
j_call: TRBJ2-2
cdr3_nt: TGTGCCAGCAGCGCACGGACAGGGGAGTCCGGGGAGCTGTTTTTT
cdr3_aa: CASSARTGESGELFF

clone_size: -
d_call: TRBD2
v_call: TRBV4-3
j_call: TRBJ2-3
cdr3_nt: TGCGCCAGCAGCCAGGGGACTATTCGCACAGATACGCAGTATTTT
cdr3_aa: CASSQGTIRTDTQYF

clone_size: -
d_call: -
v_call: TRBV5-4
j_call: TRBJ1-4
cdr3_nt: TGTGCCAGCAGCGGAAGTGGGGGGGCGGCGAGTGAAAAACTGTTTTTT
cdr3_aa: CASSGSGGAASEKLFF

clone_size: few
d_call: TRBD2
v_call: TRBV6-2/TRBV6-3
j_call: TRBJ2-7
cdr3_nt: TGTGCCAGCACCGGAGCGGGGGTGGAGCAGTACTTC
cdr3_aa: CASTGAGVEQYF

clone_size: -
d_call: -
v_call: TRBV30
j_call: TRBJ1-1
cdr3_nt: TGTGCCTGGAGTGTACAGGGTGTGACTGAAGCTTTCTTT
cdr3_aa: CAWSVQGVTEAFF

clone_size: -
d_call: TRBD2
v_call: TRBV30
j_call: TRBJ2-7
cdr3_nt: TGTGCCTGGAGCCTTTCGACTAGCGGGGAATTCGGTCTTTGCGAGCAGTACTTC
cdr3_aa: CAWSLSTSGEFGLCEQYF

clone_size: -
d_call: TRBD1
v_call: TRBV13
j_call: TRBJ1-2
cdr3_nt: TGTGCCAGCAGCTTTGAGGGACAGGGGTTGCACTATGGCTACACCTTC
cdr3_aa: CASSFEGQGLHYGYTF

clone_size: -
d_call: -
v_call: TRBV6-5
j_call: TRBJ1-3
cdr3_nt: TGTGCCAGCAGTTACTCAGGGATTGGAAACACCATATATTTT
cdr3_aa: CASSYSGIGNTIYF

clone_size: -
d_call: TRBD2
v_call: TRBV24-1
j_call: TRBJ2-7
cdr3_nt: TGTGCCACCAGTGTCTGGCTAGCGGGAAACGAGCAGTACTTC
cdr3_aa: CATSVWLAGNEQYF

clone_size: -
d_call: -
v_call: TRBV7-9
j_call: TRBJ2-1
cdr3_nt: TGTGCCAGCAGCAGAGGGACGGGATCGGTGGACAATGAGCAGTTCTTC
cdr3_aa: CASSRGTGSVDNEQFF

clone_size: -
d_call: -
v_call: TRBV2
j_call: TRBJ2-1
cdr3_nt: TGTGCCAGCGGGAGGCTAGCCGAAGATGAGCAGTTCTTC
cdr3_aa: CASGRLAEDEQFF

clone_size: once
d_call: TRBD1
v_call: TRBV5-4
j_call: TRBJ2-1
cdr3_nt: TGTGCCAGCAGCTTGCGACAGGGCCCAACCTACAATGAGCAGTTCTTC
cdr3_aa: CASSLRQGPTYNEQFF

clone_size: few
d_call: -
v_call: TRBV11-2
j_call: TRBJ2-5
cdr3_nt: TGTGCCAGCATCTCTTCATCGGGGACCCAGTACTTC
cdr3_aa: CASISSSGTQYF

clone_size: once
d_call: -
v_call: TRBV9
j_call: TRBJ2-1
cdr3_nt: TGTGCCAGCAGCGGCGGGGCGAGCTCCTACAATGAGCAGTTCTTC
cdr3_aa: CASSGGASSYNEQFF

clone_size: -
d_call: TRBD1
v_call: TRBV13
j_call: TRBJ2-7
cdr3_nt: TGTGCCAGCAGCCGCATGGGCGCGGGGACAGGGTGGGCCGAGCAGTACTTC
cdr3_aa: CASSRMGAGTGWAEQYF

clone_size: -
d_call: -
v_call: TRBV12-3/TRBV12-4
j_call: TRBJ2-3
cdr3_nt: TGTGCCAGCAGTTGGACAGAGTATACGCAGTATTTT
cdr3_aa: CASSWTEYTQYF

clone_size: -
d_call: TRBD1
v_call: TRBV18
j_call: TRBJ1-1
cdr3_nt: TGTGCCAGCTCACCCGTGTCAGGGGGATATACTGAAGCTTTCTTT
cdr3_aa: CASSPVSGGYTEAFF

clone_size: -
d_call: -
v_call: TRBV14
j_call: TRBJ2-3
cdr3_nt: TGTGCCAGCAGCCAGATAGCATCTTCTACAGATACGCAGTATTTT
cdr3_aa: CASSQIASSTDTQYF

clone_size: -
d_call: TRBD2
v_call: TRBV13
j_call: TRBJ2-7
cdr3_nt: TGTGCCAGCAGCGAACGCGGGACTAGCGGGGGTTTCCACGAGCAGTACTTC
cdr3_aa: CASSERGTSGGFHEQYF

clone_size: once
d_call: -
v_call: TRBV14
j_call: TRBJ2-5
cdr3_nt: TGTGCCAGCAGCCAATTTGGGGTAATTCGGACCCAGTACTTC
cdr3_aa: CASSQFGVIRTQYF

clone_size: -
d_call: -
v_call: TRBV6-5
j_call: TRBJ2-2
cdr3_nt: TGTGCCAGCAGTCCCCCCCCGGCGCCCGGGGAGCTGTTTTTT
cdr3_aa: CASSPPPAPGELFF

clone_size: -
d_call: TRBD2
v_call: TRBV12-5
j_call: TRBJ2-1
cdr3_nt: TGTGCTAGTGGTTTGTTTGGCGGGGGGCGGGTAGGTGAGCAGTTCTTC
cdr3_aa: CASGLFGGGRVGEQFF

clone_size: -
d_call: TRBD1
v_call: TRBV20-1
j_call: TRBJ2-7
cdr3_nt: TGCAGTGCCTGGGACAGTTCAATAAGCTCCTACGAGCAGTACTTC
cdr3_aa: CSAWDSSISSYEQYF

clone_size: -
d_call: -
v_call: TRBV4-1
j_call: TRBJ1-1
cdr3_nt: TGCGCCAGCAGCCAACTGGGGGGAATGAACACTGAAGCTTTCTTT
cdr3_aa: CASSQLGGMNTEAFF

clone_size: -
d_call: TRBD2
v_call: TRBV11-2
j_call: TRBJ2-1
cdr3_nt: TGTGCCAGCAGCTCCCTAGCGGGGGTCTCCTACAATGAGCAGTTCTTC
cdr3_aa: CASSSLAGVSYNEQFF

clone_size: -
d_call: TRBD2
v_call: TRBV3-1
j_call: TRBJ2-7
cdr3_nt: TGTGCCAGCAGCCAAGATCACAGCGGGAACGACTACGAGCAGTACTTC
cdr3_aa: CASSQDHSGNDYEQYF

clone_size: -
d_call: -
v_call: TRBV16
j_call: TRBJ2-7
cdr3_nt: TGTGCCAGCAGCCAATCGGATAACGAGCAGTACTTC
cdr3_aa: CASSQSDNEQYF

clone_size: -
d_call: -
v_call: TRBV3-1
j_call: TRBJ2-1
cdr3_nt: TGTGCCAGCAGCCCGGTAGAACCTTCCGATGAGCAGTTCTTC
cdr3_aa: CASSPVEPSDEQFF

clone_size: -
d_call: -
v_call: TRBV20-1
j_call: TRBJ2-7
cdr3_nt: TGCAGTGCTAGCACCGGGACTGATGGGTACGAGCAGTACTTC
cdr3_aa: CSASTGTDGYEQYF

clone_size: -
d_call: -
v_call: TRBV11-2
j_call: TRBJ1-1
cdr3_nt: TGTGCCAGCAGCTCCGAGACAGAGAGTAACACTGAAGCTTTCTTT
cdr3_aa: CASSSETESNTEAFF

clone_size: -
d_call: TRBD1
v_call: TRBV6-5
j_call: TRBJ2-5
cdr3_nt: TGTGCCAGCAGTTACTCGGACAGGGTAGAGGAGACCCAGTACTTC
cdr3_aa: CASSYSDRVEETQYF

clone_size: -
d_call: -
v_call: TRBV15
j_call: TRBJ1-3
cdr3_nt: TGTGCCACCAGCATCGGGAGATACTCTGGAAACACCATATATTTT
cdr3_aa: CATSIGRYSGNTIYF

clone_size: -
d_call: TRBD1
v_call: TRBV3-1
j_call: TRBJ1-1
cdr3_nt: TGTGCCAGCAGCCACCAAGGGGGCTATGGGAACACTGAAGCTTTCTTT
cdr3_aa: CASSHQGGYGNTEAFF

clone_size: once
d_call: TRBD2
v_call: TRBV7-3
j_call: TRBJ2-5
cdr3_nt: TGTGCCAGCAGCTTAGTGGCGGGGGGGCCGGAGACCCAGTACTTC
cdr3_aa: CASSLVAGGPETQYF